This T cell receptor (beta chain) was retrieved from a study of T cell changes during pregnancy in multiple sclerosis. The germline V gene has CDR1 LNHDA and CDR2 SQIVND (reference sequence). The V gene lost 3 bases and the J gene lost 2 bases, with 11 bases spanning the gap. The CDR3 is made up of 15 amino acids. This clone was recorded only once. Data came from immunoSEQ multiplex PCR; TCRdb stores just in-frame clones and leaves some out. The sample has fewer than 40,000 clones; 85% to 90% are singletons. This chain uses TRBV19 with TRBJ2-1; unclear D gene. This TCR derives from a female donor with multiple sclerosis, enrolled in a pregnancy study. The source was CD8+ T cells from peripheral blood mononuclear cells, collected after pregnancy. CDR3 in amino acids: CASSIHQITYNEQFF. The CDR3 DNA reads as TGTGCCAGTAGTATCCACCAGATCACCTACAATGAGCAGTTCTTC.